This T cell receptor (beta chain) was identified during a study of blood T cell repertoires in COVID-19. At the level of the study: T cells, B-cell-depleted T cells, or PBMCs provided the cDNA or gDNA that served as material.

TCRdb keeps only in-frame clones here, not all; method: immunoSEQ multiplex PCR. Found here are some 380,000 clones, almost 90% of them singletons; the top ten hold around 6.3%. This clone was recorded once. J gave up 6 bases and V 0 bases, and 4 bases lay outside the gene matches. Germline assignment: CDR1 SGDLS and CDR2 YYNGEE. CDR3 length: 16 amino acids. The receptor comes from a man aged 18 to 30 with active or convalescent COVID-19. This chain links TRBV9 with TRBJ2-2, with 11 bases fitting TRBD2. Material: peripheral blood. The CDR3 spells CASSVGPGLAAGELFF. CDR3 DNA: TGTGCCAGCAGCGTAGGGCCGGGACTAGCGGCCGGGGAGCTGTTTTTT.